This is a list of T cell receptor beta chains from one sample in a study of prognosis after radiotherapy for stage I lung cancer. TCRdb independently ran MiXCR on the multiplex PCR reads; one entry per CDR3 protein. The table has about 51,000 distinct CDR3 sequences, less than 35% seen once. The starting material was PBMCs, obtained before or after stereotactic body radiation therapy (not recorded which). These TCRs come from a donor of 50 years or more with non-small cell lung cancer. The CDR3 runs from the conserved cysteine through the conserved F or W. Fields, in order: J gene, D gene, clone size, V gene, CDR3 protein, CDR3 DNA. D genes are given only for firm matches. The size field is filled for only some rows; it gives once, few, many or a size class.

>TRBJ1-1|-|many|TRBV28
CASSLEGDTEAFF
TGTGCCAGCAGCCTCGAAGGGGACACTGAAGCTTTCTTT
>TRBJ2-2|TRBD1|many|TRBV11-2
CASRFPGTGGTGELFF
TGTGCCAGCAGATTTCCGGGGACAGGGGGCACCGGGGAGCTGTTTTTT
>TRBJ2-3|-|many|TRBV7-8
CASSLAGTGADTQYF
TGTGCCAGCAGCTTAGCGGGGACTGGGGCAGATACGCAGTATTTT
>TRBJ2-1|TRBD2|-|TRBV11-2
CASSLRLAGGRLGYNEQFF
TGTGCCAGCAGCCTCCGACTAGCGGGAGGGCGTTTAGGATACAATGAGCAGTTCTTC
>TRBJ2-3|TRBD2|many|TRBV5-1
CASSPALTSGPKASTDTQYF
TGCGCCAGCAGCCCCGCTCTAACTAGCGGACCGAAGGCTAGCACAGATACGCAGTATTTT
>TRBJ1-5|TRBD1|many|TRBV6-1
CASTSGTGLRQPQHF
TGTGCCAGCACATCCGGGACAGGGCTACGGCAGCCCCAGCATTTT
>TRBJ2-5|-|many|TRBV6-2/TRBV6-3
CASSSAGRRETQYF
TGTGCCAGCAGCTCTGCGGGACGCAGGGAGACCCAGTACTTC
>TRBJ1-2|-|many|TRBV28
CASVGSPKANYGYTF
TGTGCCAGCGTCGGCAGCCCTAAAGCTAACTATGGCTACACCTTC
>TRBJ2-3|TRBD2|medium-sized|TRBV5-1
CASSLTSGRLDTQYF
TGCGCCAGCAGCTTGACTAGCGGGAGATTAGATACGCAGTATTTT
>TRBJ1-1|-|many|TRBV3-1
CASSQVDSAPMNTEAFF
TGTGCCAGCAGCCAAGTGGACAGCGCCCCTATGAACACTGAAGCTTTCTTT
>TRBJ1-3|-|many|TRBV4-3
CASSLWSGNTIYF
TGCGCCAGCAGCCTGTGGTCTGGAAACACCATATATTTT
>TRBJ2-5|-|-|TRBV6-4
CASSAGPNQETQCF
TGTGCCAGCAGTGCGGGACCCAACCAAGAGACCCAGTGCTTC
>TRBJ2-3|TRBD1|many|TRBV29-1
CSVEEVGTGGDFTDTQYF
TGCAGCGTTGAAGAAGTAGGAACAGGGGGAGACTTCACAGATACGCAGTATTTT
>TRBJ2-2|TRBD2|many|TRBV19
CASSIGAGGYTGELFF
TGTGCCAGTAGTATAGGAGCGGGAGGCTACACCGGGGAGCTGTTTTTT
>TRBJ1-1|TRBD1|many|TRBV6-1
CASRPPGQDSTEAFF
TGTGCCAGCAGGCCTCCGGGACAGGATAGCACTGAAGCTTTCTTT
>TRBJ2-3|-|many|TRBV5-1
CASRATGLSTDTQYF
TGCGCCAGCAGAGCGACAGGATTGAGCACAGATACGCAGTATTTT
>TRBJ2-2|TRBD2|-|TRBV4-1
CASSISRVLTSGRSRELFF
TGCGCCAGCAGCATTTCAAGAGTGTTGACTAGCGGGAGGTCCCGGGAGCTGTTTTTT
>TRBJ1-1|TRBD1|many|TRBV2
CASRDRVNTEAFF
TGTGCGAGCCGGGACAGGGTGAACACTGAAGCTTTCTTT
>TRBJ2-6|-|-|TRBV3-1
CASSPQAGANFLTF
TGTGCCAGCAGCCCGCAGGCTGGGGCCAACTTCCTGACTTTC
>TRBJ1-2|-|medium-sized|TRBV4-1
CASSQDRGGGQGGYGYTF
TGCGCCAGCAGCCAAGATCGGGGCGGGGGGCAGGGAGGCTATGGCTACACCTTC
>TRBJ1-5|-|-|TRBV6-2/TRBV6-3
CASSFGTEQPQHF
TGTGCCAGTTCTTTCGGGACGGAGCAGCCCCAGCATTTT
>TRBJ1-1|TRBD1|many|TRBV19
CASRADRGLGAFF
TGTGCCAGTAGGGCGGACAGGGGGCTGGGAGCTTTCTTT
>TRBJ2-1|TRBD2|many|TRBV6-5
CASSSGTSGLNEQFF
TGTGCCAGCAGTTCGGGGACTAGCGGTTTGAATGAGCAGTTCTTC
>TRBJ2-3|-|many|TRBV9
CASSVTPNTDTQYF
TGTGCCAGCAGCGTAACCCCCAACACAGATACGCAGTATTTT
>TRBJ1-5|TRBD1|few|TRBV24-1
CATIPGGLRNQPQHF
TGTGCCACCATCCCAGGGGGTCTCAGGAATCAGCCCCAGCATTTT
>TRBJ1-1|-|many|TRBV2
CASSGFRQNTEAFF
TGTGCCAGCAGTGGGTTCAGACAAAACACTGAAGCTTTCTTT
>TRBJ1-2|-|many|TRBV5-8
CASSRGGREFVYGYTF
TGTGCCAGCAGCCGGGGGGGCAGGGAGTTCGTCTATGGCTACACCTTC
>TRBJ2-2|TRBD1|-|TRBV24-1
CATSGLKTGVAGELFF
TGTGCCACCAGTGGCTTAAAGACAGGGGTGGCCGGGGAGCTGTTTTTT
>TRBJ2-1|-|many|TRBV7-2
CASSLEDGNEQFF
TGTGCCAGCAGCTTAGAAGATGGAAATGAGCAGTTCTTC
>TRBJ1-2|-|few|TRBV5-1
CASSLDGLSFYGYTF
TGCGCCAGCAGCTTGGATGGGCTCTCCTTCTATGGCTACACCTTC
>TRBJ1-5|-|-|TRBV19
CASRWGNQPQHF
TGTGCCAGTAGATGGGGCAATCAGCCCCAGCATTTT
>TRBJ2-3|TRBD1|many|TRBV25-1
CASSSDTGQGSTDTQYF
TGTGCCAGCAGTTCCGATACGGGACAGGGTAGCACAGATACGCAGTATTTT
>TRBJ2-1|TRBD1|many|TRBV7-2
CASSSGQGFNEQFF
TGTGCCAGCAGCTCGGGACAGGGGTTTAATGAGCAGTTCTTC
>TRBJ2-5|-|-|TRBV20-1
CSAPVGAGETQYF
TGCAGTGCTCCAGTGGGGGCGGGGGAGACCCAGTACTTC
>TRBJ2-3|-|many|TRBV18
CASSLSVSISTDTQYF
TGTGCCAGCTCACTTTCGGTATCCATTAGCACAGATACGCAGTATTTT
>TRBJ1-1|-|many|TRBV3-1
CASSQGWGGTEAFF
TGTGCCAGCAGCCAAGGGTGGGGGGGCACTGAAGCTTTCTTT
>TRBJ2-7|-|many|TRBV30
CAWETVVGYEQYF
TGTGCCTGGGAAACAGTGGTTGGATACGAGCAGTACTTC
>TRBJ2-5|TRBD1|many|TRBV24-1
CATSDSLGTAETQYF
TGTGCCACCAGTGATAGCCTTGGGACAGCTGAGACCCAGTACTTC
>TRBJ2-2|-|-|TRBV7-2
CASTQDGAGYTGELFF
TGTGCCAGCACCCAAGACGGGGCAGGATACACCGGGGAGCTGTTTTTT
>TRBJ1-6|-|medium-sized|TRBV6-1
CASTYDRNSYNSPLHF
TGTGCCAGCACCTACGACAGAAACTCCTATAATTCACCCCTCCACTTT
>TRBJ2-1|-|-|TRBV11-3
CASSIGLSVFREQFF
TGTGCCAGCAGCATCGGACTATCGGTTTTCAGGGAGCAGTTCTTC